The 20 T cell receptor beta chains reported below all come from one sample, sequenced in a study of blood T cell repertoires in COVID-19. Some clones are missing from TCRdb's copy, which holds only in-frame ones; the method was immunoSEQ multiplex PCR. The table records about 250,000 clones, roughly 87% of them present only once. Sequencing input: peripheral blood. The source of these receptors is a woman in her 30s with acute or convalescent COVID-19.

This clone was detected once. V usage is TRBV19 and J usage is TRBJ1-1; D gene ambiguous. This CDR3 spans 14 amino acids. In germline, CDR1 is LNHDA, CDR2 SQIVND (reference sequence). The V end was cut by 6 bases, the J end by 4 bases, with 15 bases between. The CDR3 coding sequence is TGTGCCAGTAGACCCTCGGGAGGGTTCACTGAAGCTTTCTTT. This translates into CASRPSGGFTEAFF.

The chain is built from TRBV10-3 and TRBJ1-1; unclear D gene. This CDR3 contains 14 residues. V was trimmed by 2 bases and J by 0 bases, leaving 7 bases between them. The germline V gene has CDR1 ENHRY and CDR2 SYGVKD. CDR3 loop: CAISEQLMNTEAFF. The CDR3 bases are TGTGCCATCAGTGAGCAGTTAATGAACACTGAAGCTTTCTTT.

The chain combines TRBV3-1 (or the pseudogene TRBV3-2) with TRBJ2-1; D is possibly TRBD2 (5 bases). Germline V lookup: CDR1 LGHDT, CDR2 YNNKEL (reference sequence). The CDR3 length is 15 residues. V was shortened by 0 bases and J by 9 bases, with 15 bases between the two germline ends. The CDR3 nucleotides read TGTGCCAGCAGCCAAGATCTATCTAGCTTTAGTGAGCAGTTCTTC. It specifies CASSQDLSSFSEQFF.

The chain joins TRBV19 to TRBJ2-7; weak D call: TRBD1 (5 bases). The CDR3 extends over 15 amino acids. Germline CDR1 LNHDA, CDR2 SQIVND (reference sequence). V dropped 3 bases and J dropped 5 bases, with 17 bases sitting between them. CDR3 residues: CASSMGQPLGDEQYF. The CDR3 DNA reads TGTGCCAGTAGTATGGGGCAGCCCTTGGGCGACGAGCAGTACTTC.

This clone has only one observation. This sequence joins TRBV11-2 and TRBJ2-3; the match to TRBD2 covers 15 bases. This CDR3 is built from 17 residues. The germline CDR1 and CDR2 sequences are SGHAT and FQNNGV. V gave up 1 base and J gave up 3 bases; unmatched junction bases: 2. CDR3 DNA sequence: TGTGCCAGCAGCTTAGGGGGACTAGCGGGAGGTACAGATACGCAGTATTTT. Amino acids: CASSLGGLAGGTDTQYF.

CDR3 sequence: CASSAEVAGLTDTQYF. The CDR3 DNA sequence: TGTGCCAGCAGTGCAGAGGTAGCGGGCCTCACAGATACGCAGTATTTT. The chain joins TRBV3-1 (or the pseudogene TRBV3-2) to TRBJ2-3, with 7 bases that match TRBD2. In germline, CDR1 is LGHDT, CDR2 YNNKEL (reference sequence). V shed 6 bases, J shed 2 bases, and the junction held 11 bases outside the gene matches. The CDR3 has 16 residues.

This clone was found once. J is TRBJ1-3 and V is TRBV3-1 (or the pseudogene TRBV3-2); no reliable D call. V lost 2 bases and J lost 0, with 8 bases in between. Germline V gene sequence: CDR1 LGHDT, CDR2 YNNKEL (reference sequence). The CDR3 has 15 residues. The CDR3 DNA reads TGTGCCAGCAGCCAACAGGCGAGCTCTGGAAACACCATATATTTT. Its protein product is CASSQQASSGNTIYF.

The chain is built from TRBV21-1 and TRBJ1-6; the tabulated D call, TRBD1, remains unverified against the DNA. TRBV21-1 is a listed pseudogene. The CDR3 loop spans 17 amino acids. The DNA for the CDR3 is TGTGCCAGCGTCCCTCGGAGTAGGGACAGGCGTAATTCACCCCTCCACTTT. Translated: CASVPRSRDRRNSPLHF.

This clone was seen only a few times. The chain couples TRBV27 to TRBJ1-5; 9 bases align to TRBD1. The germline V gene encodes CDR1 MNHEY and CDR2 SMNVEV (reference sequence). The CDR3 has 16 amino acids. The ends lost 3 bases at V and 3 bases at J; junction bases unmatched: 6. The chain's CDR3 is CASSLRTGGVNQPQHF. Here the CDR3 DNA reads TGTGCCAGCAGTTTGAGAACAGGGGGCGTCAATCAGCCCCAGCATTTT.

V is TRBV4-2 and J is TRBJ2-7, with 7 nucleotides matching TRBD2. Germline CDR1 LGHNA, CDR2 YNFKEQ. This CDR3 spans 16 amino acids. The ends lost 2 bases at V and 6 bases at J; junction bases unmatched: 13. In nucleotides, the CDR3 is TGTGCCAGCAGCCAACCCCGTGGACTAGGTCCGGGCGAGCAGTACTTC. Translation gives CASSQPRGLGPGEQYF.

The chain is built from TRBV4-2 and TRBJ2-3; a weak D match, TRBD2 (5 bases). CDR1 and CDR2 from the germline V gene are LGHNA and YNFKEQ. CDR3 length: 15 residues. The V end lost 1 base, the J end lost 8 bases, and 16 bases lay between the germline ends. CDR3 residues: CASSQVLGEQGTQYF. DNA of the CDR3: TGTGCCAGCAGCCAAGTCTTGGGAGAGCAAGGTACGCAGTATTTT.

The rearrangement links TRBV11-3 to TRBJ2-2, with 11 bases that match TRBD2. The V segment lost 1 base and the J segment 3 bases; nucleotides outside the gene matches: 1. Germline V lookup: CDR1 SGHNT, CDR2 YENEEA. The length of the CDR3 is 16 residues. The CDR3 loop reads CASSLVLAGDTGELFF. CDR3 coding DNA: TGTGCCAGCAGCTTAGTACTAGCGGGAGACACCGGGGAGCTGTTTTTT.

V is TRBV7-9 and J is TRBJ2-7, with TRBD2 matching 10 bases. Germline V gene sequence: CDR1 SEHNR, CDR2 FQNEAQ (reference sequence). This CDR3 is built from 15 residues. Trimming removed 2 bases from V and 5 bases from J; junction bases left unmatched: 6. The chain's CDR3 is CASSLYEREGHEQYF. The CDR3 DNA sequence: TGTGCCAGCAGCTTATATGAGCGGGAGGGCCACGAGCAGTACTTC.

The chain combines TRBV9 with TRBJ2-1; D perhaps matches TRBD2 (5 bases). V lost 3 bases and J lost 1, with 11 bases in between. Germline-derived CDR1 and CDR2 are SGDLS and YYNGEE. The CDR3 consists of 15 residues. CDR3: CASSEGDASYNEQFF. The CDR3 nucleotides read TGTGCCAGCAGCGAGGGAGACGCATCCTACAATGAGCAGTTCTTC.

This clone was counted a single time. The rearrangement joins TRBV30 to TRBJ2-7, with a tentative D call TRBD2 (6 bases). Trimming took 1 base from V and 4 from J, leaving 23 bases between them. The CDR3 runs to 17 residues. Per germline, CDR1 GTSNPN and CDR2 SVGIG (reference sequence). CDR3 sequence (DNA): TGTGCCTGGAGTGCAGGACTCACCTCTGGGGGGTTTTACGAGCAGTACTTC. Translated: CAWSAGLTSGGFYEQYF.

The CDR3 region is CASSQARLQGYEQYF. The CDR3 DNA reads TGCGCCAGCAGCCAGGCCAGGCTACAGGGCTACGAGCAGTACTTC. The chain recombines TRBV4-3 with TRBJ2-7, with a possible D match to TRBD1 (6 bases). Per germline, CDR1 LGHNA and CDR2 YSLEER. V was cut by 3 bases and J by 3 bases, with 15 bases left in between. The CDR3 is 15 residues long.

This clone was detected only once. V is TRBV23-1 and J is TRBJ1-5; 7 bases are a match to TRBD1. TRBV23-1 is designated an ORF whose function remains uncertain. The CDR3 loop spans 20 amino acids. Trimming cost V 0 bases and J 4 bases; bases outside gene matches: 18. The CDR3 reads CASSQSNLHHFRDSNQPQHF. DNA of the CDR3: TGCGCCAGCAGTCAATCAAACCTCCACCATTTCCGGGACAGTAATCAGCCCCAGCATTTT.

The rearrangement joins TRBV5-6 to TRBJ2-7; no reliable D call. Trimming pared 0 bases from V and 4 bases from J, leaving 8 bases between. The CDR3 covers 13 residues. Germline assignment: CDR1 SGHDT and CDR2 YYEEEE. In DNA form, the CDR3 reads TGTGCCAGCAGCTTGGACGGTAGATACGAGCAGTACTTC. This translates into CASSLDGRYEQYF. The whole variable domain, remainder taken from reference TRBV5-6 and TRBJ2-7, is DAGVTQSPTHLIKTRGQQVTLRCSPKSGHDTVSWYQQALGQGPQFIFQYYEEEERQRGNFPDRFSGHQFPNYSSELNVNALLLGDSALYLCASSLDGRYEQYFGPGTRLTVT.

The rearrangement joins TRBV6-4 to TRBJ2-3, with D uncertain. The germline V gene has CDR1 MRHNA and CDR2 SNTAGT. Trimming removed 3 bases at V and 2 bases at J, with 12 bases between. The CDR3 covers 15 residues. The CDR3 loop is CASSESASHTDTQYF. The DNA of the CDR3 is TGTGCCAGCAGTGAATCGGCTAGTCACACAGATACGCAGTATTTT.

In its sample, this clone was seen once. This chain uses TRBV5-1 with TRBJ1-2; 7 bases are shared with TRBD1. The V segment lost 4 bases and the J segment 8 bases; nucleotides outside the gene matches: 8. The germline CDR1 and CDR2 sequences are SGHRS and YFSETQ. The CDR3 runs 13 residues. CDR3 region: CASSPDRVDGYTF. In nucleotides, the CDR3 is TGCGCCAGCAGCCCAGACAGGGTGGACGGCTACACCTTC. The full variable domain, in which reference TRBV5-1 and TRBJ1-2 provide the parts outside the CDR3, is KAGVTQTPRYLIKTRGQQVTLSCSPISGHRSVSWYQQTPGQGLQFLFEYFSETQRNKGNFPGRFSGRQFSNSRSEMNVSTLELGDSALYLCASSPDRVDGYTFGSGTRLTVV.